The subject of this entry is one T cell receptor beta chain. Its antigen is undetermined. These data are taken from a study of cytomegalovirus exposure and HLA in healthy donors. Points from the study as a whole: Productive status was seen about 87% or about 30% of the time for most TCR beta V segments in an earlier analysis. Associated with HLA alleles at 0.05 false discovery rate in a later analysis were around 15,000 TCR beta sequences. Specific recognition of CMV antigens was confirmed in vitro for a few chains (all CMV-associated).

V lost 4 bases, J lost 0 bases, and 4 bases lay in between. Germline-derived CDR1 and CDR2 are DFQATT and SNEGSKA (reference sequence). CDR3 length: 11 residues. The primer mix had 60 Vbeta and 13 Jbeta primers. The table came from immunoSEQ multiplex PCR; TCRdb's copy has only in-frame clones and leaves some out. The data hold around 130,000 clones, with 83% observed a single time. The chain employs TRBV20-1 and TRBJ2-7; D remains unclear. The TCR sequence derives from a girl under 10 years old in good health and CMV-seronegative. Sequences were obtained from PBMCs. The CDR3 protein is CSAKSSYEQYF. CDR3 sequence (DNA): TGCAGTGCTAAGAGCTCCTACGAGCAGTACTTC.